The rows below give T cell receptor beta chains drawn from one sample of a study of PD-1 blockade in classical Hodgkin lymphoma. Only in-frame clones appear in the TCRdb table, and some are missing; sequencing was by immunoSEQ multiplex PCR. The sample contains some 23,000 clones, roughly 76% of which appear only once. Material: CD4+ T cells from blood, obtained before the fourth cycle of nivolumab. The receptors stem from a human donor with classical Hodgkin lymphoma. CDR3s include the opening cysteine and the closing phenylalanine or tryptophan. D genes are given only for firm matches. Not all rows give a size; the values are once, few, many and, for expanded clones, a class.

>TRBJ1-2|NA|NA|TRBV7-3
CASSPHGGTFYGYTF
TGTGCCAGCAGCCCCCACGGGGGGACTTTCTATGGCTACACCTTC
>TRBJ2-5|TRBD2|NA|TRBV30
CAHTPGLLRETQYF
TGTGCCCATACTCCGGGACTACTTAGGGAGACCCAGTACTTC
>TRBJ2-5|NA|NA|TRBV19
CASSIGGPATQYF
TGTGCCAGTAGTATAGGAGGGCCAGCTACCCAGTACTTC
>TRBJ1-5|NA|few|TRBV7-9
CASSLGHLDRPQHF
TGTGCCAGCAGCTTAGGACACCTCGACAGACCCCAGCATTTT
>TRBJ1-2|NA|NA|TRBV10-3
CAISESWGRMSNYGYTF
TGTGCCATCAGTGAGTCATGGGGCAGGATGAGTAACTATGGCTACACCTTC
>TRBJ1-5|NA|NA|TRBV30
CAWSVSGVRNQPQHF
TGTGCCTGGAGTGTATCGGGGGTCCGCAATCAGCCCCAGCATTTT
>TRBJ1-3|NA|NA|TRBV28
CAHGAGNTIYF
TGTGCCCACGGAGCTGGAAACACCATATATTTT
>TRBJ1-3|NA|NA|TRBV7-2
CASSLFADHSGNTIYF
TGTGCCAGCAGCTTATTCGCAGACCACTCTGGAAACACCATATATTTT
>TRBJ2-3|NA|NA|TRBV13
CASSSRTRTWNTDTQYF
TGTGCCAGCAGCTCCCGGACAAGGACTTGGAACACAGATACGCAGTATTTT
>TRBJ2-6|NA|NA|TRBV19
CASSTDKDGANVLTF
TGTGCCAGTAGTACCGACAAGGACGGGGCCAACGTCCTGACTTTC